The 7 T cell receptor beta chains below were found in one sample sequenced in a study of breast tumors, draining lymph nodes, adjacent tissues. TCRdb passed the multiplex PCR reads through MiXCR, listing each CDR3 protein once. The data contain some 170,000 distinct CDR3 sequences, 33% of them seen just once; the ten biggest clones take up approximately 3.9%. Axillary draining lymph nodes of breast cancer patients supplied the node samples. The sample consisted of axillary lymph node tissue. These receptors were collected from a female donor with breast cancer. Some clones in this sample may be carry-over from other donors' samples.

The CDR3 loop is CATSRDRTPLGEQYF. CDR3 bases: TGTGCCACCAGCAGAGATCGGACACCGCTGGGCGAGCAGTACTTC. The V gene is TRBV15, the J gene TRBJ2-7; a possible D gene is TRBD1 (5 bases). V was clipped by 0 bases and J by 6 bases, with 15 bases between them. The CDR3 length is 15 residues. Germline CDR1 LNHNV, CDR2 YYDKDF (reference sequence).

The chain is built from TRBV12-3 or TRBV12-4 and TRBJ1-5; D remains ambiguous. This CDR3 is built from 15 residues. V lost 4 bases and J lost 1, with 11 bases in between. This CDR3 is CASSSRGESNQPQHF. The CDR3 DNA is TGTGCCAGCAGTTCCCGGGGTGAAAGCAATCAGCCCCAGCATTTT.

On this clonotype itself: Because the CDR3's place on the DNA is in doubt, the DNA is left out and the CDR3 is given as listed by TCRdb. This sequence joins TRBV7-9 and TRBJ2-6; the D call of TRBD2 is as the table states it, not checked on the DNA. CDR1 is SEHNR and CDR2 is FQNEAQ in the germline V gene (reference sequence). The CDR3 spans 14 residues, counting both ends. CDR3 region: CASSLVAGGNTEAF.

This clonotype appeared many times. The CDR3 DNA reads TGCGCCAGCAGCTCAAAGGGTGGCTCCTACGAGCAGTACTTC. Encoded protein: CASSSKGGSYEQYF. The chain joins TRBV5-1 to TRBJ2-7; the D is unclear. CDR3 length: 14 amino acids. Between the trimmed V and J ends, which lost 3 bases and 0 bases, there was a span of 10 bases. From germline, CDR1 is SGHRS and CDR2 YFSETQ.

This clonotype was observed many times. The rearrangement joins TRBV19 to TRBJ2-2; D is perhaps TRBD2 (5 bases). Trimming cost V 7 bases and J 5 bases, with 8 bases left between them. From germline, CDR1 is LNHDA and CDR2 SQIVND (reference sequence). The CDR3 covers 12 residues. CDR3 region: CASTPGTGELFF. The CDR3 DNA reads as TGTGCCAGTACCCCGGGGACCGGGGAGCTGTTTTTT.

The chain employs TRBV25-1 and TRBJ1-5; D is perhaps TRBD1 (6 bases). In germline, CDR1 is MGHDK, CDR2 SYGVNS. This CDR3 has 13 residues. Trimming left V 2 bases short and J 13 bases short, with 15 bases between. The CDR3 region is CASSELAGDTQHF. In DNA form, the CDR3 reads TGTGCCAGCAGTGAACTAGCGGGGGACACTCAGCATTTT.

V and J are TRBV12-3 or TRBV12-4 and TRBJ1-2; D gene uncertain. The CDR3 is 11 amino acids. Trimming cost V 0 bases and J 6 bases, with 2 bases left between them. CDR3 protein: CASSLANGYTF. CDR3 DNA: TGTGCCAGCAGTTTAGCCAATGGCTACACCTTC.